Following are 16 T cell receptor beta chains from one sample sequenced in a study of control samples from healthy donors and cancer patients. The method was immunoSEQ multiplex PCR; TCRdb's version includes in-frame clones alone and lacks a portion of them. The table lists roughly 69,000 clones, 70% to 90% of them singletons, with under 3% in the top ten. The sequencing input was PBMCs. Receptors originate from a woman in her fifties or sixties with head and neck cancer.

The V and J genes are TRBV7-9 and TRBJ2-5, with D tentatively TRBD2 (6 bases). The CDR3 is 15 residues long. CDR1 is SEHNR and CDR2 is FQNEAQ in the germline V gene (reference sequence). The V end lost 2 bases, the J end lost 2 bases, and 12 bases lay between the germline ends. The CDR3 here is CASSLLAKGQETQYF. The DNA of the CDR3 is TGTGCCAGCAGCTTACTAGCGAAAGGACAAGAGACCCAGTACTTC.

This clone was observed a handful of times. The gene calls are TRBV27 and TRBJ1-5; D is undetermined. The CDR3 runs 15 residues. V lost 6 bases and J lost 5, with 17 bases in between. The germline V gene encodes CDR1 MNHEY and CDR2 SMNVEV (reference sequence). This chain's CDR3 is CASRIDPYKDQPQHF. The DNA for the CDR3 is TGTGCCAGCAGAATAGACCCCTATAAAGATCAGCCCCAGCATTTT.

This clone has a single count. Here the CDR3 reads CASSSYRGLSTDTQYF. The CDR3, as DNA: TGTGCCAGCAGTTCATACAGGGGCTTGTCGACAGATACGCAGTATTTT. The genes are TRBV6-5 and TRBJ2-3; 7 bases agree with TRBD1. Germline values: CDR1 MNHEY, CDR2 SVGAGI. CDR3 length equals 16 residues. The V segment lost 4 bases and the J segment 3 bases; nucleotides outside the gene matches: 10.

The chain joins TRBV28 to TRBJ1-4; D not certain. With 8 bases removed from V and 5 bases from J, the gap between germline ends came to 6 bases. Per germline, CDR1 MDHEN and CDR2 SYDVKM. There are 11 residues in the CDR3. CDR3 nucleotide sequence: TGTGCCAGCTGGGCAAATGAAAAACTGTTTTTT. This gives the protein CASWANEKLFF.

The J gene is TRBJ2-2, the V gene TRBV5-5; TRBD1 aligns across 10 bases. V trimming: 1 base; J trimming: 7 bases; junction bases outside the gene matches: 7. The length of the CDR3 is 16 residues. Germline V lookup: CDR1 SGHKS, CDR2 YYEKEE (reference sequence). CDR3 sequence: CASSLPGTGAGGELFF. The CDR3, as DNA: TGTGCCAGCAGCTTGCCCGGGACAGGGGCTGGCGGGGAGCTGTTTTTT.

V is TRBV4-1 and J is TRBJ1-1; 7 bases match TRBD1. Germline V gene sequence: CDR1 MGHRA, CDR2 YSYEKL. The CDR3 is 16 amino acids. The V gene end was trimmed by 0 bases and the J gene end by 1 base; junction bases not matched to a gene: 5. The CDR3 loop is CASSQDWGDRNTEAFF. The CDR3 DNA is TGCGCCAGCAGCCAAGATTGGGGGGACAGGAACACTGAAGCTTTCTTT.

CDR3 in DNA: TGTGCCAGCCTTCCCACTCTAGGACAGGGGGCTTGTACCTTC. It yields the protein CASLPTLGQGACTF. J is TRBJ1-2 and V is TRBV2, with 11 bases fitting TRBD1. The CDR3 extends over 14 amino acids. V lost 8 bases to trimming and J lost 14 bases; unmatched junction nucleotides: 16. Germline V gene lookup returns CDR1 SNHLY and CDR2 FYNNEI.

In nucleotides, the CDR3 is TGTGCCAGTAGTATGGCGCAGGGGGCAATCTCTGGAAACACCATATATTTT. Translation: CASSMAQGAISGNTIYF. The chain carries TRBV19 and TRBJ1-3, with TRBD1 matching 8 bases. This CDR3 region has 17 residues. CDR1 is LNHDA and CDR2 is SQIVND in the germline V gene (reference sequence). Unmatched junction bases numbered 7, after V lost 3 bases and J lost 0 bases.

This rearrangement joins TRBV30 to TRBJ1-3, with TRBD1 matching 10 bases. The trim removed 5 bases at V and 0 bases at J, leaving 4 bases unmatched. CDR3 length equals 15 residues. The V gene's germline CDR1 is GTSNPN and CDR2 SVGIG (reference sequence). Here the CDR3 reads CAWGTGAFSGNTIYF. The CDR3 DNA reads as TGTGCCTGGGGGACAGGGGCCTTCTCTGGAAACACCATATATTTT.

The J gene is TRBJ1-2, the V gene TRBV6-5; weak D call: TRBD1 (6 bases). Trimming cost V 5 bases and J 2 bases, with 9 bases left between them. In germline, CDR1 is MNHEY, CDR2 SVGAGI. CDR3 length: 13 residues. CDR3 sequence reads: CASSRGANYGYTF. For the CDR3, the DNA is TGTGCCAGCAGTAGGGGGGCAAACTATGGCTACACCTTC.

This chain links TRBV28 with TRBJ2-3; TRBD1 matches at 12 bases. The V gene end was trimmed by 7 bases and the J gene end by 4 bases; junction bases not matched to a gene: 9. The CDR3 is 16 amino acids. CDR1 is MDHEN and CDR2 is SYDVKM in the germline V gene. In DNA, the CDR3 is TGTGCCAGCACCCGAGGGGGACAGGGGGCAGCAGATACGCAGTATTTT. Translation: CASTRGGQGAADTQYF.

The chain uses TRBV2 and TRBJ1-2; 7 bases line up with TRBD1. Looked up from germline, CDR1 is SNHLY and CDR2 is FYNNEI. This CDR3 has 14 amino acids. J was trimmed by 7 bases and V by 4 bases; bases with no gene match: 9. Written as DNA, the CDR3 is TGTGCCAGCAGTGGGGACAGTTTGAGGAGTGGCTACACCTTC. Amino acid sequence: CASSGDSLRSGYTF.

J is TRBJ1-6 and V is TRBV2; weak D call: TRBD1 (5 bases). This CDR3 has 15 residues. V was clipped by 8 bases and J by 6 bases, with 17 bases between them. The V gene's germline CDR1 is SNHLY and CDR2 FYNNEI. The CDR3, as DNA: TGTGCCAGCGGTCGATCAGGGTTGAGTAATTCACCCCTCCACTTT. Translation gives CASGRSGLSNSPLHF.

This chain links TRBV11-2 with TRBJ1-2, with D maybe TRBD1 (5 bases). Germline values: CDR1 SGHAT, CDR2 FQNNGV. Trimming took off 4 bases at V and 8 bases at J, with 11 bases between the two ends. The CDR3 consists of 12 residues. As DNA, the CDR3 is TGTGCCAGCAGCTCGGGACTGTTCGGCTACACCTTC. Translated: CASSSGLFGYTF.

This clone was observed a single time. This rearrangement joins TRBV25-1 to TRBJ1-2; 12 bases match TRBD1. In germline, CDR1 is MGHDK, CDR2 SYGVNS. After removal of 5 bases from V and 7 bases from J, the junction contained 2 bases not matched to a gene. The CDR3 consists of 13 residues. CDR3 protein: CASSRDRGLGYTF. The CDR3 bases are TGTGCCAGCAGTCGGGACAGGGGGCTTGGCTACACCTTC.

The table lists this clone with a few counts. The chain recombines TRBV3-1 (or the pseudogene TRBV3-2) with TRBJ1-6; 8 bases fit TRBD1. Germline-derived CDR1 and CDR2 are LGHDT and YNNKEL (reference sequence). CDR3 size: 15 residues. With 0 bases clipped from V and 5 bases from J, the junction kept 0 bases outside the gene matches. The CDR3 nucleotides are TGTGCCAGCAGCCAAGACAGGGGGCATAATTCACCCCTCCACTTT. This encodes CASSQDRGHNSPLHF.